This T cell receptor beta chain is drawn from a study of T cell clonotyping in hematopoietic cell transplantation. Sequenced by immunoSEQ multiplex PCR; TCRdb stores in-frame clones only, minus some. The data contain 30,000 to 40,000 clones, 85% to 95% of them seen just once; the ten biggest clones take up roughly 1.5%. Described time point: recipient sample about 28 days before transplant, after cytoreduction. Germline CDR1 is MNHNS and CDR2 is SASEGT. V was pared by 7 bases and J by 2 bases, with 15 bases between. The CDR3 has 14 residues. The chain couples TRBV6-1 to TRBJ2-7; TRBD2 is a possible D gene (5 bases). Sample: peripheral blood mononuclear cells, taken before stem cell transplant. The source of this sequence is a man in his forties with chronic myeloid leukemia. Some clones in this sample may be carry-over from other donors' samples. CDR3 nucleotides: TGTGCCAGCACTAGTCTGGGAGCCACCTACGAGCAGTACTTC. Translating gives CASTSLGATYEQYF.